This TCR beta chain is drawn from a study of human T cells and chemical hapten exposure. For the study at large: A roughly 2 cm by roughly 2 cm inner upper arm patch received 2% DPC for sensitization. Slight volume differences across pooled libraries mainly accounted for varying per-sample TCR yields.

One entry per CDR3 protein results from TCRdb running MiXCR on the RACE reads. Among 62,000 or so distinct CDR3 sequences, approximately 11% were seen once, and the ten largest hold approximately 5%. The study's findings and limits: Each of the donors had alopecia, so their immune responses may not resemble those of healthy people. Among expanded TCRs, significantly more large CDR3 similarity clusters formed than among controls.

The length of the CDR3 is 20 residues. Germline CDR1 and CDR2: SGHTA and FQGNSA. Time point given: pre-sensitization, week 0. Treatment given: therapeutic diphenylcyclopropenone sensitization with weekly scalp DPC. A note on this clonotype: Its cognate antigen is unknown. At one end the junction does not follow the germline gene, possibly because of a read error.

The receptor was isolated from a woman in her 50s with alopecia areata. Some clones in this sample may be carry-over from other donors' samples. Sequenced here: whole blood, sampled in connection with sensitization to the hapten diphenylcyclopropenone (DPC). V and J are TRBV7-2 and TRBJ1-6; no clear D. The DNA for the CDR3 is TGTGCCAGCAGCTTAGCCCAATTAGTGCGAGGGAGCTCCTATAACTCACCCCTCCACTTT. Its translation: CASSLAQLVRGSSYNSPLHF.